The 24 T cell receptor beta chains below come from one sample, sequenced in a study of shared clonotypes between healthy human individuals. Clones were read by immunoSEQ multiplex PCR, and TCRdb kept only the in-frame ones, dropping some. The repertoire includes about 1.5 million clones, roughly 96% of them detected once, and about 1.2% sits in the top ten. Sequencing input: naive CD4+ T cells sorted from blood. Specified subset: CD45RA+ positively selected. Every receptor here comes from a man aged 25 to 40 in good health.

This clone was seen once. The chain joins TRBV4-3 to TRBJ2-7, with 7 bases fitting TRBD2. Germline V gives CDR1 LGHNA, CDR2 YSLEER. V lost 0 bases to trimming and J lost 4 bases; unmatched junction nucleotides: 6. The CDR3 extends over 15 amino acids. The CDR3 nucleotides are TGCGCCAGCAGCCAAGACCCGCTAGCGGTATACGAGCAGTACTTC. Protein product: CASSQDPLAVYEQYF.

The chain couples TRBV6-1 to TRBJ2-7, with D unresolved. The germline V gene encodes CDR1 MNHNS and CDR2 SASEGT. CDR3 length: 12 residues. Trimming removed 6 bases at V and 3 bases at J, with 9 bases between. The CDR3 DNA is TGTGCCAGCAGGGACCCCCACTACGAGCAGTACTTC. It is translated as CASRDPHYEQYF.

V usage is TRBV18 and J usage is TRBJ1-3, with 9 positions matching TRBD1. The V gene's germline CDR1 is KGHSH and CDR2 LQKENI. This CDR3 has 15 residues. After removal of 3 bases from V and 5 bases from J, the junction contained 5 bases not matched to a gene. CDR3 sequence reads: CASSPDRGGRNTIYF. The CDR3 DNA reads TGTGCCAGCTCACCGGACAGGGGAGGAAGAAACACCATATATTTT. Using reference TRBV18 and TRBJ1-3 for the parts outside the CDR3, the full variable domain is NAGVMQNPRHLVRRRGQEARLRCSPMKGHSHVYWYRQLPEEGLKFMVYLQKENIIDESGMPKERFSAEFPKEGPSILRIQQVVRGDSAAYFCASSPDRGGRNTIYFGEGSWLTVV.

V gene TRBV7-3 combines with J gene TRBJ2-2; tentatively, D is TRBD2 (6 bases). The CDR3 sequence is 15 residues long. V dropped 5 bases and J dropped 4 bases, with 14 bases sitting between them. Looked up from germline, CDR1 is SGHTA and CDR2 is FQGTGA. The CDR3 reads CASSLMEGSTGELFF. The DNA for the CDR3 is TGTGCCAGCAGCCTGATGGAGGGTTCCACCGGGGAGCTGTTTTTT.

The chain carries TRBV4-3 and TRBJ2-3; no reliable D call. This CDR3 has 14 amino acids. Trimming stripped 5 bases from V and 5 bases from J, with 14 bases between. The germline V gene encodes CDR1 LGHNA and CDR2 YSLEER. For the CDR3, the DNA is TGCGCCAGCAGCTTAATAACCAAGGGAGATACGCAGTATTTT. Protein product: CASSLITKGDTQYF.

In regard to this clone: Other DNA variants within this sample encode the same CDR3. The chain is built from TRBV7-9 and TRBJ2-1; no clear D. This CDR3 is 11 amino acids long. Germline CDR1 and CDR2: SEHNR and FQNEAQ (reference sequence). V lost 5 bases and J lost 8, with 7 bases in between. This CDR3 reads CASSLSDEQFF. DNA for the CDR3: TGTGCCAGCAGCCTATCGGATGAGCAGTTCTTC.

The chain carries TRBV11-2 and TRBJ2-5; tentative D call: TRBD1 (6 bases). Trimming took 2 bases from V and 5 from J, leaving 9 bases between them. The CDR3 runs to 13 residues. From germline, CDR1 is SGHAT and CDR2 FQNNGV. CDR3 amino acids: CASSLRGTETQYF. The DNA of the CDR3 is TGTGCCAGCAGCTTAAGGGGGACGGAGACCCAGTACTTC.

The chain has TRBV5-8 and TRBJ2-5; the D is unclear. Trimming removed 5 bases at V and 5 bases at J, with 7 bases between. Germline CDR1 is SGHTS and CDR2 is YDEGEE. The CDR3 extends over 11 amino acids. The CDR3 DNA is TGTGCCAGCAGGAGCTGGGAGACCCAGTACTTC. This sequence encodes CASRSWETQYF. Filled out from reference TRBV5-8 and TRBJ2-5, the complete variable domain reads EAGVTQSPTHLIKTRGQQATLRCSPISGHTSVYWYQQALGLGLQFLLWYDEGEERNRGNFPPRFSGRQFPNYSSELNVNALELEDSALYLCASRSWETQYFGPGTRLLVL.

This clone was observed a single time. The V call is TRBV25-1, the J call TRBJ1-1; no firm D call. Germline V CDR1 and CDR2: MGHDK, SYGVNS. The CDR3 is 16 residues long. Trimming took off 4 bases at V and 4 bases at J, with 19 bases between the two ends. The CDR3 region has the DNA TGTGCCAGCAGTGGAGGACTAGTTCCTACGGGCACTGAAGCTTTCTTT. This encodes CASSGGLVPTGTEAFF.

The chain carries TRBV5-4 and TRBJ1-3, with D tentatively TRBD1 (5 bases). The V end lost 0 bases, the J end lost 4 bases, and 14 bases lay between the germline ends. The CDR3 contains 16 residues. Germline CDR1 is SGHNT and CDR2 is YYREEE (reference sequence). CDR3 coding DNA: TGTGCCAGCAGCTTGGCCTTGCAGGGCCGGGGAAACACCATATATTTT. It translates to CASSLALQGRGNTIYF.

V and J are TRBV14 and TRBJ2-7; D remains unclear. This CDR3 spans 12 amino acids. The germline V gene encodes CDR1 SGHDN and CDR2 FVKESK. V lost 1 base and J 4 bases, leaving 5 bases between the germline ends. The chain's CDR3 is CASSQGVYEQYF. The CDR3 DNA reads as TGTGCCAGCAGCCAAGGGGTTTACGAGCAGTACTTC.

The chain employs TRBV12-2 and TRBJ2-7; the D call TRBD1 from the table was never checked on the DNA. TRBV12-2 is recorded as a pseudogene. The length of the CDR3 is 15 residues. CDR3 loop: CASLGQRTESYEQYF. The CDR3 DNA sequence: TGTGCAAGTTTGGGGCAAAGGACGGAATCCTACGAGCAGTACTTC.

The count of this clone is one. The chain recombines TRBV27 with TRBJ1-5; possible D gene TRBD1, 5 bases. There are 15 residues in the CDR3. Between the trimmed V and J ends, which lost 4 bases and 3 bases, there was a span of 13 bases. The germline V gene has CDR1 MNHEY and CDR2 SMNVEV (reference sequence). The CDR3 DNA reads as TGTGCCAGCAGTTCGTCGGGGGGGGTCAATCAGCCCCAGCATTTT. It specifies CASSSSGGVNQPQHF.

The chain carries TRBV11-2 and TRBJ2-1; a weak D match, TRBD1 (6 bases). CDR3 length equals 15 residues. The germline V gene encodes CDR1 SGHAT and CDR2 FQNNGV. V gave up 4 bases and J gave up 1 base, with 11 bases separating them. The CDR3: CASSSLQGSYNEQFF. CDR3 DNA: TGTGCCAGCAGCTCTTTACAGGGATCCTACAATGAGCAGTTCTTC.

The gene calls are TRBV9 and TRBJ2-5, with D perhaps assigned TRBD1 or TRBD2 (5 bases each). The CDR3 runs to 14 residues. The V gene's germline CDR1 is SGDLS and CDR2 YYNGEE. Trimming pared 4 bases from V and 1 base from J, leaving 11 bases between. The chain's CDR3 is CASSPGTGQETQYF. The CDR3 DNA reads as TGTGCCAGCAGCCCCGGGACGGGCCAAGAGACCCAGTACTTC.

This rearrangement joins TRBV29-1 to TRBJ2-6, with unresolved D. V was cut by 4 bases and J by 4 bases, with 2 bases left in between. There are 11 residues in the CDR3. The V gene's germline CDR1 is SQVTM and CDR2 ANQGSEA. The DNA of the CDR3 is TGCAGCGTTGGGGGGGCCAACGTCCTGACTTTC. This encodes CSVGGANVLTF. Complete variable domain (other parts from reference TRBV29-1 and TRBJ2-6): SAVISQKPSRDICQRGTSLTIQCQVDSQVTMMFWYRQQPGQSLTLIATANQGSEATYESGFVIDKFPISRPNLTFSTLTVSNMSPEDSSIYLCSVGGANVLTFGAGSRLTVL.

V usage is TRBV4-2 and J usage is TRBJ2-1; 9 bases map to TRBD2. Trimming cost V 0 bases and J 0 bases; bases outside gene matches: 9. The CDR3 has 19 amino acids. In germline, CDR1 is LGHNA, CDR2 YNFKEQ. For the CDR3, the DNA is TGTGCCAGCAGCCAAGATGAACTAAGCGGGAGGTCCTCCTACAATGAGCAGTTCTTC. Translating it yields CASSQDELSGRSSYNEQFF.

The CDR3 bases are TGCAGCGTGCTGGACAGGGATTCCTACGAGCAGTACTTC. Encoded protein: CSVLDRDSYEQYF. The chain recombines TRBV29-1 with TRBJ2-7; 8 nucleotides agree with TRBD1. The V and J ends lost 6 bases and 1 base, in that order; junction bases with no gene match: 5. This CDR3 region has 13 residues. Looked up from germline, CDR1 is SQVTM and CDR2 is ANQGSEA.

The table lists this clone with a count of one. The J gene is TRBJ2-2, the V gene TRBV4-1; possibly TRBD2 for D (6 bases). Germline CDR1 and CDR2: MGHRA and YSYEKL. Trimming left V 1 base short and J 2 bases short, with 14 bases between. This CDR3 has 17 residues. CDR3 in DNA: TGCGCCAGCAGCCAAGCTTCCGCGGGGATCAACACCGGGGAGCTGTTTTTT. This encodes CASSQASAGINTGELFF.

This chain uses TRBV2 with TRBJ2-1, with 9 bases aligning to TRBD2. The length of the CDR3 is 15 residues. The junction had 2 bases not matched to a gene; V was cut back by 1 base and J by 4 bases. CDR1 SNHLY and CDR2 FYNNEI come from the germline V gene. CDR3 sequence reads: CASSEVLAGYNEQFF. CDR3 in DNA: TGTGCCAGCAGTGAAGTACTAGCGGGTTACAATGAGCAGTTCTTC.

The V call is TRBV5-1, the J call TRBJ1-3; 8 bases are shared with TRBD1. The trim removed 3 bases at V and 5 bases at J, leaving 10 bases unmatched. This CDR3 spans 16 amino acids. The V gene's germline CDR1 is SGHRS and CDR2 YFSETQ. The chain's CDR3 is CASSWSGQGERNTIYF. CDR3 coding DNA: TGCGCCAGCAGCTGGTCCGGACAGGGTGAGAGAAACACCATATATTTT.

The chain recombines TRBV5-8 with TRBJ1-4; D gene unclear. The germline V gene has CDR1 SGHTS and CDR2 YDEGEE. The CDR3 has 17 residues. With 0 bases removed from V and 2 bases from J, the gap between germline ends came to 14 bases. CDR3: CASSLELAGGTNEKLFF. The CDR3, as DNA: TGTGCCAGCAGCTTGGAGTTGGCAGGAGGGACTAATGAAAAACTGTTTTTT. Complete variable domain (other parts from reference TRBV5-8 and TRBJ1-4): EAGVTQSPTHLIKTRGQQATLRCSPISGHTSVYWYQQALGLGLQFLLWYDEGEERNRGNFPPRFSGRQFPNYSSELNVNALELEDSALYLCASSLELAGGTNEKLFFGSGTQLSVL.

V gene TRBV2 combines with J gene TRBJ2-5, with D possibly being TRBD1 (6 bases). Germline V gives CDR1 SNHLY, CDR2 FYNNEI. V lost 8 bases, J lost 3 bases, and 10 bases lay in between. CDR3 length: 12 amino acids. Here the CDR3 reads CASGRTEETQYF. The CDR3 region has the DNA TGTGCCAGCGGTAGGACAGAAGAGACCCAGTACTTC.

In this sample, this clone turned up once. The V gene is TRBV27, the J gene TRBJ2-7; D is uncertain. This CDR3 is built from 14 residues. Trimming removed 2 bases at V and 1 base at J, with 9 bases between. Germline V CDR1 and CDR2: MNHEY, SMNVEV (reference sequence). CDR3 protein: CASSLATRSYEQYF. The CDR3 nucleotides read TGTGCCAGCAGTTTAGCCACGCGGTCCTACGAGCAGTACTTC.